This T cell receptor beta chain was identified in a study of cytomegalovirus exposure and HLA in healthy donors. Notes on the study in general: The majority of CMV-associated TCR beta chains were reported as apparently HLA-restricted in a later analysis.

The ends lost 5 bases at V and 6 bases at J; junction bases unmatched: 18. Germline CDR1 and CDR2: SGHNT and YYREEE (reference sequence). This CDR3 has 17 residues. The donors were healthy bone marrow donors. PCR was performed using 60 Vbeta and 13 Jbeta primers. TCRdb keeps only in-frame clones here, not all; method: immunoSEQ multiplex PCR. The sample shows about 100,000 clones, 77% of them seen only once. Of note for this clone: The antigen is unknown.

The receptor was derived from a male donor in good health and CMV-seronegative. The material sequenced was PBMCs. The chain joins TRBV5-4 to TRBJ2-7; TRBD2 aligns across 9 bases. CDR3 nucleotides: TGTGCCAGCAGTCGTGGGCAGCTAGCGGGATCTTACGGCGAGCAGTACTTC. Translation: CASSRGQLAGSYGEQYF.